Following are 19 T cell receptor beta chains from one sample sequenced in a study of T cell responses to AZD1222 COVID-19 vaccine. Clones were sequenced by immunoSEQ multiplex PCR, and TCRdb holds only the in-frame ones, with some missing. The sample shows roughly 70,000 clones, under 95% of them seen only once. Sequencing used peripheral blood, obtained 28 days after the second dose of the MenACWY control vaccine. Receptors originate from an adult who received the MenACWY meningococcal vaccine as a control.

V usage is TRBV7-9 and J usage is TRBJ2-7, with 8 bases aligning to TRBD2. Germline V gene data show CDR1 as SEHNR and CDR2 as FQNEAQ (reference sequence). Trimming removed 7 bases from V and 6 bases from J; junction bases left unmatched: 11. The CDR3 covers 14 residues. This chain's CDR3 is CASTLSGGRGEQYF. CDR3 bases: TGTGCCAGCACCCTTTCGGGAGGGAGAGGCGAGCAGTACTTC.

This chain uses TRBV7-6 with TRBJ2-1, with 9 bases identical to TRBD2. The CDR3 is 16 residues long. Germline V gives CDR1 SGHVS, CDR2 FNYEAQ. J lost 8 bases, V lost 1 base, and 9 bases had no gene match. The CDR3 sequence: CASSLEVSGGGYEQFF. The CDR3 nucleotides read TGTGCCAGCAGCTTAGAGGTTAGCGGGGGAGGATATGAGCAGTTCTTC. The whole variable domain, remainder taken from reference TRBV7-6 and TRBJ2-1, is GAGVSQSPRYKVTKRGQDVALRCDPISGHVSLYWYRQALGQGPEFLTYFNYEAQQDKSGLPNDRFSAERPEGSISTLTIQRTEQRDSAMYRCASSLEVSGGGYEQFFGPGTRLTVL.

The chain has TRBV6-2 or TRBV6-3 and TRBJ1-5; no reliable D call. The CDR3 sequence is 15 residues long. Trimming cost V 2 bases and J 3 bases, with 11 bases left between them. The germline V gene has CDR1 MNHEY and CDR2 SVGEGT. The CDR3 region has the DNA TGTGCCAGCAGTTACGGGCTAACGCTCAATCAGCCCCAGCATTTT. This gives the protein CASSYGLTLNQPQHF.

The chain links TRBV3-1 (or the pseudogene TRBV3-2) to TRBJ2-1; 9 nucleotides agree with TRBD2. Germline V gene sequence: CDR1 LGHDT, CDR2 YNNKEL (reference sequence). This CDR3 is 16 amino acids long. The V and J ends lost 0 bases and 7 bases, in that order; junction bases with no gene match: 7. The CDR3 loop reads CASSQEGRGGPNEQFF. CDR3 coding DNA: TGTGCCAGCAGCCAAGAGGGGCGGGGGGGCCCGAATGAGCAGTTCTTC.

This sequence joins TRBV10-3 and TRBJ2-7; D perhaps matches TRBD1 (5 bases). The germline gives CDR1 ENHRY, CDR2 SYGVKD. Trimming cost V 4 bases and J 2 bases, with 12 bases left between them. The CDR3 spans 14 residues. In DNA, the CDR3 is TGTGCCATCAGTGGCCAGGGAATGACCTACGAGCAGTACTTC. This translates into CAISGQGMTYEQYF.

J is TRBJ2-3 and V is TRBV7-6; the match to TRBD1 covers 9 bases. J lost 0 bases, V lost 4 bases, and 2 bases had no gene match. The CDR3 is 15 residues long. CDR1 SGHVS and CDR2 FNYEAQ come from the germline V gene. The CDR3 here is CASSSGTGSTDTQYF. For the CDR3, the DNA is TGTGCCAGCAGCTCAGGGACAGGGAGCACAGATACGCAGTATTTT. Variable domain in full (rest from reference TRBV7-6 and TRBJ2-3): GAGVSQSPRYKVTKRGQDVALRCDPISGHVSLYWYRQALGQGPEFLTYFNYEAQQDKSGLPNDRFSAERPEGSISTLTIQRTEQRDSAMYRCASSSGTGSTDTQYFGPGTRLTVL.

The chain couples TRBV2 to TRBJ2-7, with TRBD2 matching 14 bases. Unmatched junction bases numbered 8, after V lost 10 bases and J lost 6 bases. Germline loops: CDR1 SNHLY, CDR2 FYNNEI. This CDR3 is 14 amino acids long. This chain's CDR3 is CATFKTSGRVEQYF. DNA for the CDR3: TGTGCCACCTTTAAGACTAGCGGGAGGGTCGAGCAGTACTTC. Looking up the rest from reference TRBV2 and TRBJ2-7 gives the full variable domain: EPEVTQTPSHQVTQMGQEVILRCVPISNHLYFYWYRQILGQKVEFLVSFYNNEISEKSEIFDDQFSVERPDGSNFTLKIRSTKLEDSAMYFCATFKTSGRVEQYFGPGTRLTVT.

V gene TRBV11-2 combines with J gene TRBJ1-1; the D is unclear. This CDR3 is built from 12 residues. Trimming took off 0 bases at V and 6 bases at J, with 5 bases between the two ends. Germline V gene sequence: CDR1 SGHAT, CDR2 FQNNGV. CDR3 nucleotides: TGTGCCAGCAGCTTAGACAGCGCTGAAGCTTTCTTT. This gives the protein CASSLDSAEAFF.

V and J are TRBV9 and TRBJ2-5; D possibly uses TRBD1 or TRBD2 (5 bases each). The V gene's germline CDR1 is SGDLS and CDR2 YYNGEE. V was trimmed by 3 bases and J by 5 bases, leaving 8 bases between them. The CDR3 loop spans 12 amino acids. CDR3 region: CASSGWDETQYF. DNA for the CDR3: TGTGCCAGCAGCGGGTGGGACGAGACCCAGTACTTC. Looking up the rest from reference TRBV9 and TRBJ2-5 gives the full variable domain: DSGVTQTPKHLITATGQRVTLRCSPRSGDLSVYWYQQSLDQGLQFLIQYYNGEERAKGNILERFSAQQFPDLHSELNLSSLELGDSALYFCASSGWDETQYFGPGTRLLVL.

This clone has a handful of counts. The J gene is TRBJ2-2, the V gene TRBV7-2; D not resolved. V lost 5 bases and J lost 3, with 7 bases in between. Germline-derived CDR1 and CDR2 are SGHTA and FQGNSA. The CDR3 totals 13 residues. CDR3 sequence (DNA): TGTGCCAGCAGCGAGGACGACACCGGGGAGCTGTTTTTT. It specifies CASSEDDTGELFF.

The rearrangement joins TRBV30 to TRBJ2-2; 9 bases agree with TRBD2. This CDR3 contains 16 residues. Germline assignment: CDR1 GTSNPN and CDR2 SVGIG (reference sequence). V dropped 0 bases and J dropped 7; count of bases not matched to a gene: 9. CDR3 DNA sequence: TGTGCCTGGAGTGTTTTTGGCCTAGCGGGGATCGGGGAGCTGTTTTTT. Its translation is CAWSVFGLAGIGELFF.

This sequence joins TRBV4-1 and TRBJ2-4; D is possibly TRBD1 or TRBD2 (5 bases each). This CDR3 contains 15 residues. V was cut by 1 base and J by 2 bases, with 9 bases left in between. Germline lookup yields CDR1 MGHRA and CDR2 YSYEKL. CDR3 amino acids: CASSQAWDPKNIQYF. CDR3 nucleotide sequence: TGCGCCAGCAGCCAAGCCTGGGACCCCAAAAACATTCAGTACTTC.

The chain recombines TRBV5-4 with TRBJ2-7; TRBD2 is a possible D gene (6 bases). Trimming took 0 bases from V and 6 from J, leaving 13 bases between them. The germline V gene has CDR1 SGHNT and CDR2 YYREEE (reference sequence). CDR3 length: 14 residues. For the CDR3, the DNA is TGTGCCAGCAGCTTGGGAGGAGGGACTGGCGAGCAGTACTTC. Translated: CASSLGGGTGEQYF.

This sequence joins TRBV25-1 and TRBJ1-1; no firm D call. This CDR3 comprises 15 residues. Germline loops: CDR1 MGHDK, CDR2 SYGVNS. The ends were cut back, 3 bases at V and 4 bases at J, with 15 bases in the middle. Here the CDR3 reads CASSDYGDTSTEAFF. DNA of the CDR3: TGTGCCAGCAGTGATTATGGGGATACGAGCACTGAAGCTTTCTTT.

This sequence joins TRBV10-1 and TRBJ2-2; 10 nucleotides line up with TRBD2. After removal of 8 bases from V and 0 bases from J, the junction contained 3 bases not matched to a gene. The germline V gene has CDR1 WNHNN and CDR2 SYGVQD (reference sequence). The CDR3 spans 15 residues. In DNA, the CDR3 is TGCGCCAGCGCAGCGGGAGGGCCGAACACCGGGGAGCTGTTTTTT. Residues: CASAAGGPNTGELFF.

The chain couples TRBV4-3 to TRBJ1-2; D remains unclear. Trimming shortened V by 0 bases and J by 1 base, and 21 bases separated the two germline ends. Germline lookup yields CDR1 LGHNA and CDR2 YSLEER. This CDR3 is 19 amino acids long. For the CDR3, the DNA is TGCGCCAGCAGCCAAGAAATATTAGGCTCGGGAAAGTATAACTATGGCTACACCTTC. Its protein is CASSQEILGSGKYNYGYTF.

In DNA form, the CDR3 reads TGTGCCAGCAGCCAAGATCGGTACGGATATGGCTACACCTTC. It is translated as CASSQDRYGYGYTF. The J gene is TRBJ1-2, the V gene TRBV3-1 (or the pseudogene TRBV3-2); D is ambiguous. CDR3 length equals 14 residues. The germline V gene encodes CDR1 LGHDT and CDR2 YNNKEL (reference sequence). V was shortened by 0 bases and J by 5 bases, with 10 bases between the two germline ends.

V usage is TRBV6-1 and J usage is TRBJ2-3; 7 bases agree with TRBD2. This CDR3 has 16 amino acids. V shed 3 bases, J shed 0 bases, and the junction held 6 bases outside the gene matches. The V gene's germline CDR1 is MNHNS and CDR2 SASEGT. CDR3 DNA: TGTGCCAGCAGTGATCCTAGCGGTGGGAGCACAGATACGCAGTATTTT. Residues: CASSDPSGGSTDTQYF.

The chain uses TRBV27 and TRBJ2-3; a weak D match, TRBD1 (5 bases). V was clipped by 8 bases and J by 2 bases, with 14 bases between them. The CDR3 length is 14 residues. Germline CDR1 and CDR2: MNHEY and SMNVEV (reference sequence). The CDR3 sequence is CASGHPRDTDTQYF. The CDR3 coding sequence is TGTGCCAGCGGACACCCTAGGGACACAGATACGCAGTATTTT.